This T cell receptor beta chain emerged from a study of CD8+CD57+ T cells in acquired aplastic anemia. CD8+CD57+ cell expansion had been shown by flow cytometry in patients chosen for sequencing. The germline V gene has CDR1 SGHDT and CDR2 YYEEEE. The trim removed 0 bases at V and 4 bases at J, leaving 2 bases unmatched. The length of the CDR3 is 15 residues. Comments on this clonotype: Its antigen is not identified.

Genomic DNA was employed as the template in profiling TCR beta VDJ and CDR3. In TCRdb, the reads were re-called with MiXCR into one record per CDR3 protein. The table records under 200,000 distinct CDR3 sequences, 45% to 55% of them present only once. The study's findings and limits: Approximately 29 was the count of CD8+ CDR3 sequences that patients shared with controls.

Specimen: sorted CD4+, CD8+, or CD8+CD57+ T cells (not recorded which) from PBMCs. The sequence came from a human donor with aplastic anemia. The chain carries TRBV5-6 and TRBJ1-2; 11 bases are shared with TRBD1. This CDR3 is CASSLVGQGAYGYTF. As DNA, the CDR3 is TGTGCCAGCAGCTTGGTAGGACAGGGGGCCTATGGCTACACCTTC.